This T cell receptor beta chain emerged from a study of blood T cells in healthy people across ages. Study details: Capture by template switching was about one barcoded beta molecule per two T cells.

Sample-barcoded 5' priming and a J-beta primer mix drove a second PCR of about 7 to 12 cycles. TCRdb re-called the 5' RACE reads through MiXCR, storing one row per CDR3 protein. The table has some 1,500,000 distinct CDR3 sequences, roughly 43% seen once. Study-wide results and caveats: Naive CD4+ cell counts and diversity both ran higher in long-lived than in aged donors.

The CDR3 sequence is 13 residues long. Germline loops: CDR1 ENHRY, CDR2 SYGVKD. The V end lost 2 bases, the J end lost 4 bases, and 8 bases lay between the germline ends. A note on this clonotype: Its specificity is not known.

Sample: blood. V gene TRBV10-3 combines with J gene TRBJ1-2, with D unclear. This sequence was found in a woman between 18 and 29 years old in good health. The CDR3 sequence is CAISEADGYGYTF. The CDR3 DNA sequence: TGTGCCATCAGTGAGGCGGACGGCTATGGCTACACCTTC.